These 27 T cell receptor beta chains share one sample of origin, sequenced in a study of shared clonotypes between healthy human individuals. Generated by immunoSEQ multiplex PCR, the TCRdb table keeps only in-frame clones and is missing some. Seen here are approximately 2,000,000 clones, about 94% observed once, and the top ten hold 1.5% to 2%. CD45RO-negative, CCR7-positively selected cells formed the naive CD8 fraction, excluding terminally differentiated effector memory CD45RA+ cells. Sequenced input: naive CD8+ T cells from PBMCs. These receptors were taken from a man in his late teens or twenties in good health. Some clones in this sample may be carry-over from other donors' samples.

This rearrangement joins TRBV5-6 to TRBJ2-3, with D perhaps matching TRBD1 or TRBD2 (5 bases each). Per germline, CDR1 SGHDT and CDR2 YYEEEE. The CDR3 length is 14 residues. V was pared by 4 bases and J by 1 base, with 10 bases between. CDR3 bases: TGTGCCAGCAGCCCGAGAGGGGGCACAGATACGCAGTATTTT. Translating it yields CASSPRGGTDTQYF. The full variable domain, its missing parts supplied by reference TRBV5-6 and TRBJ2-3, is DAGVTQSPTHLIKTRGQQVTLRCSPKSGHDTVSWYQQALGQGPQFIFQYYEEEERQRGNFPDRFSGHQFPNYSSELNVNALLLGDSALYLCASSPRGGTDTQYFGPGTRLTVL.

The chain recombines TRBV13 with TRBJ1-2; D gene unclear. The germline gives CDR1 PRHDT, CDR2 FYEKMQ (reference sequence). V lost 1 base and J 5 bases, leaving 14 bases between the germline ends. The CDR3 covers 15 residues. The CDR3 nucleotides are TGTGCCAGCAGCTTAGCCGTTCTAGGAGGATATGGCTACACCTTC. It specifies CASSLAVLGGYGYTF.

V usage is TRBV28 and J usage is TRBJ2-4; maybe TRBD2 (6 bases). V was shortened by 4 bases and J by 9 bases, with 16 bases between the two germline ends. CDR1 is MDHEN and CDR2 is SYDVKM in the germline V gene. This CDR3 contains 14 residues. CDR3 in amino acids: CASSSAEGLSIQYF. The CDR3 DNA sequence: TGTGCCAGCAGTTCAGCGGAGGGGCTCTCCATTCAGTACTTC.

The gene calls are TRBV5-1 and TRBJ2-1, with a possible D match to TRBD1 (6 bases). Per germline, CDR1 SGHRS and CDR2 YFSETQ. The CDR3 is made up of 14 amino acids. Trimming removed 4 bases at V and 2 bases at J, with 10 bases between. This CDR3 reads CASSPDSTYNEQFF. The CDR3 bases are TGCGCCAGCAGCCCGGACAGTACCTACAATGAGCAGTTCTTC.

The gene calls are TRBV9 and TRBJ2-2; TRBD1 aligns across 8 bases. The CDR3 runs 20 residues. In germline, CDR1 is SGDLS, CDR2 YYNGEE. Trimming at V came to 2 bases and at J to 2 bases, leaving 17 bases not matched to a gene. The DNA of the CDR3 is TGTGCCAGCAGCGTTAATCCAAACCGGGACAGGAACCCCAACACCGGGGAGCTGTTTTTT. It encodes CASSVNPNRDRNPNTGELFF.

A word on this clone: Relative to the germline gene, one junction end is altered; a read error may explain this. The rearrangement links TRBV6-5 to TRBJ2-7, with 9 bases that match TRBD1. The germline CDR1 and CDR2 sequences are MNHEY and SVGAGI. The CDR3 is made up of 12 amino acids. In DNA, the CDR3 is TGTGCCAGCAGTTACTCGGGGGACAGGGAGAGCTTC. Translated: CASSYSGDRESF.

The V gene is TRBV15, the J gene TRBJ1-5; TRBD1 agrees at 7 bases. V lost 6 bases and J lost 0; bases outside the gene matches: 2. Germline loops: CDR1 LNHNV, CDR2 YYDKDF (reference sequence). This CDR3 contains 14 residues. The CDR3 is CATRSGGSNQPQHF. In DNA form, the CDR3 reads TGTGCCACCAGATCAGGGGGTAGCAATCAGCCCCAGCATTTT.

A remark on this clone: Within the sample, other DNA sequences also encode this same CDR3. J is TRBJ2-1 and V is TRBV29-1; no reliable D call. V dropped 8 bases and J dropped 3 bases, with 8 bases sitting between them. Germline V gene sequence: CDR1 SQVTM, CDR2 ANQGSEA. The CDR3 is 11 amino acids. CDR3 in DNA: TGCAGCAGTGGGGTCTACAATGAGCAGTTCTTC. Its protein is CSSGVYNEQFF.

The DNA of the CDR3 is TGTGCCAGCAGTTACTCTCGGAGTCGGGGGTACGAGCAGTACTTC. This gives the protein CASSYSRSRGYEQYF. The rearrangement uses TRBV6-5 and TRBJ2-7, with D maybe TRBD2 (6 bases). The CDR3 is made up of 15 amino acids. V shed 0 bases and J shed 4 bases, with 13 bases lying between them. The germline gives CDR1 MNHEY, CDR2 SVGAGI.

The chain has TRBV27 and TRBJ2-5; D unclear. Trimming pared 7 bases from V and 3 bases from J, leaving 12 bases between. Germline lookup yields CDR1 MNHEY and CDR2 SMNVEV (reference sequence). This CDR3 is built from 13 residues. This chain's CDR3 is CASMYLGEETQYF. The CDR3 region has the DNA TGTGCCAGCATGTATTTGGGTGAAGAGACCCAGTACTTC.

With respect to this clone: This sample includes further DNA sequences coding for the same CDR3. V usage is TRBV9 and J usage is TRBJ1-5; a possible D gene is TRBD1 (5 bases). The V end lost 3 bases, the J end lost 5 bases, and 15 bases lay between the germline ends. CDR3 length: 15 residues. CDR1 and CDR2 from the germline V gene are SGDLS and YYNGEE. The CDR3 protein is CASSADGTGDQPQHF. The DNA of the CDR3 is TGTGCCAGCAGCGCAGACGGGACTGGGGATCAGCCCCAGCATTTT.

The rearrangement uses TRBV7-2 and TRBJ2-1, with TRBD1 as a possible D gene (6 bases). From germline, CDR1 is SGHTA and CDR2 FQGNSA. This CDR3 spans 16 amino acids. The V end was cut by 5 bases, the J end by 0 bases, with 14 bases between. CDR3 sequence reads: CASSLSRGSSYNEQFF. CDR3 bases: TGTGCCAGCAGCCTTAGCAGGGGAAGCTCCTACAATGAGCAGTTCTTC. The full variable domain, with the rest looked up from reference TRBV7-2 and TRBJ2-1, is GAGVSQSPSNKVTEKGKDVELRCDPISGHTALYWYRQSLGQGLEFLIYFQGNSAPDKSGLPSDRFSAERTGGSVSTLTIQRTQQEDSAVYLCASSLSRGSSYNEQFFGPGTRLTVL.

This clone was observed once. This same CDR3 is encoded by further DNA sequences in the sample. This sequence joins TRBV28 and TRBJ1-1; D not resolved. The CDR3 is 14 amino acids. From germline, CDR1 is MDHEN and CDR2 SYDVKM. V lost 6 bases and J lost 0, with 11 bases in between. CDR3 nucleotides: TGTGCCAGCAGCTCAAACTCGATGAACACTGAAGCTTTCTTT. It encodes CASSSNSMNTEAFF.

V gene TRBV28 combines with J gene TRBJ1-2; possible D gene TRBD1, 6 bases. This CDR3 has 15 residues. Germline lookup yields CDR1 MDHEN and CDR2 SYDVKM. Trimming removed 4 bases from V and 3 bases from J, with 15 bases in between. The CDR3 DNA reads TGTGCCAGCAGTTCCCCCACAGGGAACGACTATGGCTACACCTTC. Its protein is CASSSPTGNDYGYTF.

The CDR3 sequence: CASSLASGNSKGNTGELFF. Here the CDR3 DNA reads TGTGCCAGCAGCTTGGCTAGCGGAAACAGCAAGGGGAACACCGGGGAGCTGTTTTTT. V and J are TRBV7-9 and TRBJ2-2; 7 nucleotides align to TRBD2. Germline loops: CDR1 SEHNR, CDR2 FQNEAQ (reference sequence). The length of the CDR3 is 19 residues. V shed 3 bases and J 1 base; nucleotides not matched to a gene: 14.

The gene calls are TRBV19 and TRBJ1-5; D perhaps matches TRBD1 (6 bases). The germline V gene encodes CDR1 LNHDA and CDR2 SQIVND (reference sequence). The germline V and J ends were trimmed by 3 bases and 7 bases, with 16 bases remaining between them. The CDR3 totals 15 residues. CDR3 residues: CASSIGDNIGQPQHF. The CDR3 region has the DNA TGTGCCAGTAGTATTGGGGACAATATCGGACAGCCCCAGCATTTT.

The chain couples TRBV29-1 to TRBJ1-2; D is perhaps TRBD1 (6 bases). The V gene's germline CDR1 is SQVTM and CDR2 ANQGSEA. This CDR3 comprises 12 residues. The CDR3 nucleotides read TGCAGTATTGCCGGGACAAGATATGGCTACACCTTC. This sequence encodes CSIAGTRYGYTF.

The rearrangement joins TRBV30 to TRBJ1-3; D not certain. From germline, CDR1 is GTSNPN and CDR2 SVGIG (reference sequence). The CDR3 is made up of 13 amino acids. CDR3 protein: CALKPYSGNTIYF. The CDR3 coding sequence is TGTGCTTTAAAACCGTACTCTGGAAACACCATATATTTT.

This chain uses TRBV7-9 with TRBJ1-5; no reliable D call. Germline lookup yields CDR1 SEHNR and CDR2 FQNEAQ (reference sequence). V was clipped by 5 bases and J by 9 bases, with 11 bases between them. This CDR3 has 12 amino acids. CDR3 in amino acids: CASSPPGRPQHF. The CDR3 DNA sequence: TGTGCCAGCAGCCCGCCGGGGAGGCCCCAGCATTTT.

In DNA, the CDR3 is TGTGCCAGCAGTTACGGGGGGAGTGAGCCCCAGCATTTT. Translated, it gives CASSYGGSEPQHF. The chain joins TRBV6-5 to TRBJ1-5, with D possibly matching TRBD1 (5 bases). From germline, CDR1 is MNHEY and CDR2 SVGAGI. The CDR3 totals 13 residues. Deletions cut 2 bases from V and 8 bases from J, with 10 bases between.

In DNA, the CDR3 is TGTGCCAGCAGGATTGGTGACAGGAACTCCTACGAGCAGTACTTC. Its translation is CASRIGDRNSYEQYF. The chain combines TRBV28 with TRBJ2-7; D is possibly TRBD1 (6 bases). The V end was cut by 6 bases, the J end by 0 bases, with 15 bases between. Germline V CDR1 and CDR2: MDHEN, SYDVKM. The CDR3 covers 15 residues.

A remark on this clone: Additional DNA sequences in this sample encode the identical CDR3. The CDR3 reads CASSLRVGTEAFF. In nucleotides, the CDR3 is TGTGCCAGCAGCCTCAGGGTTGGCACTGAAGCTTTCTTT. This chain connects TRBV27 to TRBJ1-1; D is possibly TRBD1 (5 bases). Germline V gene lookup returns CDR1 MNHEY and CDR2 SMNVEV (reference sequence). Trimming pared 6 bases from V and 4 bases from J, leaving 12 bases between. The CDR3 runs to 13 residues.

The CDR3 spells CASSEGSRTEEYYNEQFF. CDR3 sequence (DNA): TGTGCCAGCAGTGAAGGGTCCCGGACAGAAGAATACTACAATGAGCAGTTCTTC. The V gene is TRBV2, the J gene TRBJ2-1; D is possibly TRBD1 (6 bases). The V gene lost 1 base and the J gene lost 3 bases, with 19 bases spanning the gap. Germline CDR1 is SNHLY and CDR2 is FYNNEI. The CDR3 sequence is 18 residues long.

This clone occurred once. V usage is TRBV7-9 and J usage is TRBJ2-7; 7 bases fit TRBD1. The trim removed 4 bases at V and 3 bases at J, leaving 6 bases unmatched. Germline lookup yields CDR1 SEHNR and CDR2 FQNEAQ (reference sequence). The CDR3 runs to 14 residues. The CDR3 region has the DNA TGTGCCAGCAGCTCGACAGGGTATCTCTACGAGCAGTACTTC. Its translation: CASSSTGYLYEQYF.

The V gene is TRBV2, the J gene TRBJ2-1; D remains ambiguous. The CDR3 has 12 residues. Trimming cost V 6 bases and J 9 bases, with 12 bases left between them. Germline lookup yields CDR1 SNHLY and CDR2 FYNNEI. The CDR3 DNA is TGTGCCAGCAGCGGCCCCCCGGGTGAGCAGTTCTTC. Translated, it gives CASSGPPGEQFF.

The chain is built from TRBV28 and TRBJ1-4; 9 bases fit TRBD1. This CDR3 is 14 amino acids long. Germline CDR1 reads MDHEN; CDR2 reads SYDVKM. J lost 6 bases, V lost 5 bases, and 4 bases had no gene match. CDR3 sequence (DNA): TGTGCCAGCAGTCAAACAGGGGGCGATGAAAAACTGTTTTTT. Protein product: CASSQTGGDEKLFF.

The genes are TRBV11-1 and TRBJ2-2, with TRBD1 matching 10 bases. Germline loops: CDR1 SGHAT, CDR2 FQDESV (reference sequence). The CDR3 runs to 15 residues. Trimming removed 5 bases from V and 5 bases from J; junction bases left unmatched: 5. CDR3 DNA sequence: TGTGCCAGCAGCGTCCGGACAGGGGGTACCGGGGAGCTGTTTTTT. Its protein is CASSVRTGGTGELFF.